Included here is one T cell receptor beta chain sequence, with context. As yet, its antigen is unknown. The germline gives CDR1 LNHNV, CDR2 YYDKDF (reference sequence). V lost 0 bases, J lost 0 bases, and 6 bases stayed unmatched. This CDR3 region has 18 residues. This entry belongs to a study of PD-1 blockade in classical Hodgkin lymphoma. Looking at the study overall: Every 2 weeks, patients had 3 mg/kg nivolumab intravenously. Study-wide points: Reported baseline diversity: healthy donors highest, relapsed/refractory patients lowest. Patients who responded completely had about the same baseline diversity as newly diagnosed patients. Sources of repertoire differences remain undefined, possibly disease activity or prior therapy.

All patients experienced relapse after autologous stem cell transplantation, and brentuximab vedotin exposure was variable. Generated by immunoSEQ multiplex PCR, the TCRdb table keeps only in-frame clones and is missing some. The table includes about 25,000 clones, roughly 80% detected once. The J gene is TRBJ2-7, the V gene TRBV15, with 12 bases aligning to TRBD2. This clonotype originated in a human donor with classical Hodgkin lymphoma. Source: peripheral blood mononuclear cells (PBMCs), taken before the second cycle of nivolumab. CDR3 coding DNA: TGTGCCACCAGCAGAGATCGGGCTAGCGGGAGGGCCTCCTACGAGCAGTACTTC. Protein product: CATSRDRASGRASYEQYF.